The T cell receptor (beta chain) described here comes from a study of graft-versus-host responses after intestinal transplantation. Across the study: Recipients had transplants, and these were multivisceral, liver-intestinal, or isolated intestinal. Anti-thymocyte globulin induction, then tacrolimus and steroids for 3 to 4 years, went to all recipients.

Notes on the study in general: Ileal or blood samples showed some GvH clones first, and such clones were also found in recipient marrow. The study associated peak circulating GvH clone levels with early post-transplant HvG declines.

Sequenced by immunoSEQ multiplex PCR; TCRdb stores in-frame clones only, minus some. This table has approximately 89,000 clones, over 75% appearing once. To note about this clone: Its target is not known.

Germline values: CDR1 SGHNT, CDR2 YYREEE (reference sequence). The V end was cut by 6 bases, the J end by 5 bases, with 14 bases between. The CDR3 length is 13 residues. This chain links TRBV5-4 with TRBJ1-1; D is perhaps TRBD1 (5 bases). Specimen: PBMCs, collected around 68 weeks after intestinal transplant. This TCR derives from a human patient who received an intestinal transplant, so some T cells may come from the graft donor. The chain's CDR3 is CASNPGAGTEAFF. For the CDR3, the DNA is TGTGCCAGCAACCCCGGGGCCGGTACTGAAGCTTTCTTT.